These 13 T cell receptor beta chains were sequenced from one sample in a study of T cells in Graves' hyperthyroidism and ophthalmopathy. The CDR3 regions of TCR beta were amplified from RNA transcripts. In the first-round RT-PCR of the TCR CDR3, the HTBI primer set was used. TCRdb analysed the multiplex PCR reads with MiXCR anew, one entry per CDR3 protein. The sample shows approximately 370,000 distinct CDR3 sequences, approximately 18% of them seen only once. Material: blood. These receptors originate from a woman aged 25 to 39 with Graves' hyperthyroidism that later progressed to Graves' ophthalmopathy.

This clonotype showed up many times. This sequence joins TRBV12-3 or TRBV12-4 and TRBJ1-4; 8 positions agree with TRBD1. The V and J ends lost 5 bases and 7 bases, in that order; junction bases with no gene match: 6. CDR3 length: 14 amino acids. CDR3 in amino acids: CASSLQGGVEKLFF. The CDR3 region has the DNA TGTGCCAGCAGTCTACAGGGGGGGGTTGAAAAACTGTTTTTT.

CDR3 nucleotides: TGCGCCAGCAGCTTGCGGATCACCTCTAGCACAGATACGCAGTATTTT. Its translation: CASSLRITSSTDTQYF. The chain couples TRBV5-1 to TRBJ2-3; D is unresolved. Germline V gene lookup returns CDR1 SGHRS and CDR2 YFSETQ. The CDR3 contains 16 residues. V shed 1 base and J shed 0 bases, with 12 bases lying between them.

This clonotype showed up just once. The chain combines TRBV6-1 with TRBJ2-7; possible D gene TRBD2, 5 bases. This CDR3 comprises 16 residues. Trimming took 4 bases from V and 2 from J, leaving 18 bases between them. Germline V CDR1 and CDR2: MNHNS, SASEGT. The CDR3 region has the DNA TGTGCCAGCAGTGGCCTTAAACTAGATCTCCCCTACGAGCAGTACTTC. Its protein is CASSGLKLDLPYEQYF.

The J gene is TRBJ1-6, the V gene TRBV20-1; D unresolved. Germline CDR1 DFQATT, CDR2 SNEGSKA (reference sequence). This CDR3 has 13 amino acids. The germline V and J ends were trimmed by 6 bases and 7 bases, with 13 bases remaining between them. This chain's CDR3 is CSAERTGNSPLHF. For the CDR3, the DNA is TGCAGTGCGGAAAGGACGGGAAATTCACCCCTCCACTTT.

The rearrangement uses TRBV20-1 and TRBJ1-5; D is unresolved. The ends were cut back, 3 bases at V and 4 bases at J, with 7 bases in the middle. Germline lookup yields CDR1 DFQATT and CDR2 SNEGSKA (reference sequence). The CDR3 extends over 12 amino acids. The CDR3 protein is CSASRSNQPQHF. In nucleotides, the CDR3 is TGCAGTGCTAGCCGGAGTAATCAGCCCCAGCATTTT.

V usage is TRBV12-3 or TRBV12-4 and J usage is TRBJ2-3, with 9 bases identical to TRBD2. The CDR3 contains 12 residues. The trim removed 8 bases at V and 4 bases at J, leaving 1 base unmatched. The DNA for the CDR3 is TGTGCCAGCGGCGGGGGGGCAGATACGCAGTATTTT. This encodes CASGGGADTQYF.

At least ten counts were recorded for this clonotype. The V call is TRBV7-9, the J call TRBJ2-1, with D unresolved. V lost 5 bases, J lost 5 bases, and 16 bases lay in between. Germline V CDR1 and CDR2: SEHNR, FQNEAQ (reference sequence). The length of the CDR3 is 15 residues. The CDR3 DNA follows: TGTGCCAGCAGCCCCTCTCCCTTTCCGGACAATGAGCAGTTCTTC. Its translation is CASSPSPFPDNEQFF.

In its sample, this clonotype was seen many times. The chain couples TRBV2 to TRBJ2-5; D not certain. CDR3 length equals 13 residues. Germline V gives CDR1 SNHLY, CDR2 FYNNEI. Trimming shortened V by 4 bases and J by 1 base, and 7 bases separated the two germline ends. CDR3 sequence reads: CASSVQPQETQYF. In DNA form, the CDR3 reads TGTGCCAGCAGTGTACAGCCCCAAGAGACCCAGTACTTC.

The table lists this clonotype with many counts. The chain uses TRBV20-1 and TRBJ1-2; D is perhaps TRBD1 (5 bases). This CDR3 contains 15 residues. The germline V gene encodes CDR1 DFQATT and CDR2 SNEGSKA (reference sequence). Between the trimmed V and J ends, which lost 0 bases and 6 bases, there was a span of 17 bases. The CDR3 sequence is CSARDPGAGGDGYTF. In DNA, the CDR3 is TGCAGTGCTAGAGATCCCGGGGCCGGGGGGGATGGCTACACCTTC.

A note on this clonotype: One junction end does not reproduce the germline sequence, and a read error may be involved. DNA for the CDR3: TGTGCCAGCAGTCCCCGGGGGGGTCTTTCCTACTACAATGAGCCGTTCTTC. This gives the protein CASSPRGGLSYYNEPFF. This sequence joins TRBV27 and TRBJ2-1; 8 nucleotides align to TRBD2. The CDR3 is 17 amino acids. CDR1 and CDR2 from the germline V gene are MNHEY and SMNVEV (reference sequence).

This clonotype was detected ten times or more. The chain couples TRBV11-2 to TRBJ1-2, with 8 positions matching TRBD1. The CDR3 is made up of 19 amino acids. CDR1 SGHAT and CDR2 FQNNGV come from the germline V gene. V lost 4 bases, J lost 6 bases, and 22 bases stayed unmatched. The CDR3: CASSCHYPVDRELCDGYTF. The CDR3 DNA follows: TGTGCCAGCAGCTGCCACTACCCGGTGGACAGGGAATTGTGCGATGGCTACACCTTC.

This clonotype appeared many times. This chain uses TRBV6-2 or TRBV6-3 with TRBJ2-5, with TRBD2 matching 10 bases. V was clipped by 4 bases and J by 5 bases; unmatched bases: 10. Germline V lookup: CDR1 MNHEY, CDR2 SVGEGT. This CDR3 is 16 amino acids long. DNA of the CDR3: TGTGCCAGCAGTTCCGTAGCTAGCGGGAGTGGGGAGACCCAGTACTTC. Its protein is CASSSVASGSGETQYF.

This clonotype was seen ten or more times. The chain combines TRBV28 with TRBJ2-3; the D gene is possibly TRBD2 (5 bases). Germline CDR1 is MDHEN and CDR2 is SYDVKM. With 5 bases removed from V and 6 bases from J, the gap between germline ends came to 15 bases. CDR3 length equals 14 residues. The CDR3 sequence is CASSIVAGDDTQYF. CDR3 coding DNA: TGTGCCAGCAGTATCGTAGCCGGGGATGATACGCAGTATTTT.